The 32 T cell receptor beta chains listed next were all sequenced from one sample in a study of response to subunit inactivated influenza vaccine. TCRdb called the RT-PCR reads again in MiXCR, with one record for every CDR3 protein. This table holds some 480,000 distinct CDR3 sequences, 9.5% to 12% found once. Sequenced material: PBMCs from blood, taken 40 to 50 days after vaccination. The source of these receptors is a man aged 50 to 59 who received an inactivated influenza vaccine.

There are a few counts of this clonotype. This chain links TRBV7-2 with TRBJ2-4, with D perhaps matching TRBD2 (7 bases). CDR1 and CDR2 (germline): SGHTA, FQGNSA. CDR3 length: 14 residues. V was clipped by 5 bases and J by 6 bases, with 14 bases between them. CDR3 protein: CASSRGGDLNIQYF. The CDR3 nucleotides are TGTGCCAGCAGCAGAGGGGGGGACTTAAACATTCAGTACTTC.

This sequence joins TRBV6-5 and TRBJ2-7; TRBD1 agrees at 8 bases. This CDR3 spans 14 amino acids. With 2 bases clipped from V and 4 bases from J, the junction kept 4 bases outside the gene matches. Germline lookup yields CDR1 MNHEY and CDR2 SVGAGI. The CDR3 here is CASSYGTGPYEQYF. The CDR3 nucleotides are TGTGCCAGCAGTTACGGGACAGGCCCATACGAGCAGTACTTC.

At least ten counts were recorded for this clonotype. V and J are TRBV6-5 and TRBJ2-1, with 10 bases matching TRBD2. There are 16 residues in the CDR3. The germline CDR1 and CDR2 sequences are MNHEY and SVGAGI. V shed 2 bases, J shed 6 bases, and the junction held 7 bases outside the gene matches. DNA of the CDR3: TGTGCCAGCAGTTACCACGGTCTAGCGGGGGTCAATGAGCAGTTCTTC. Amino acid sequence: CASSYHGLAGVNEQFF.

This clonotype was detected many times. CDR3 sequence reads: CASSWGGYISSYNEQFF. CDR3 in DNA: TGTGCCAGCAGTTGGGGGGGGTACATCAGCTCCTACAATGAGCAGTTCTTC. This chain links TRBV12-3 or TRBV12-4 with TRBJ2-1; 7 bases agree with TRBD2. The CDR3 length is 17 residues. V was clipped by 4 bases and J by 0 bases; unmatched bases: 9.

This clonotype was seen repeatedly, ten times or more. The V and J genes are TRBV12-3 or TRBV12-4 and TRBJ2-2; D is possibly TRBD1 or TRBD2 (5 bases each). V was trimmed by 5 bases and J by 5 bases, leaving 12 bases between them. The CDR3 totals 14 residues. The CDR3 DNA reads TGTGCCAGCAGTCGGACTGGGGGTACCGGGGAGCTGTTTTTT. Translating gives CASSRTGGTGELFF.

The table lists this clonotype with a few counts. The chain links TRBV27 to TRBJ2-7, with D possibly being TRBD1 (6 bases). V lost 4 bases and J 6 bases, leaving 13 bases between the germline ends. CDR1 MNHEY and CDR2 SMNVEV come from the germline V gene (reference sequence). This CDR3 has 13 residues. CDR3 residues: CASSSQGIGEQYF. CDR3 nucleotide sequence: TGTGCCAGCAGTTCTCAGGGGATTGGCGAGCAGTACTTC.

This clonotype was detected a few times. The chain joins TRBV7-2 to TRBJ1-2; 8 bases align to TRBD1. Trimming took 1 base from V and 8 from J; bases not matched to a gene: 9. CDR1 and CDR2 (germline): SGHTA, FQGNSA. The CDR3 sequence is 15 residues long. The CDR3 here is CASSLVGQGIGGYTF. The CDR3 DNA sequence: TGTGCCAGCAGCTTAGTAGGACAGGGCATAGGGGGCTACACCTTC.

At least ten counts were recorded for this clonotype. This chain joins TRBV20-1 and TRBJ1-3; tentative D call: TRBD1 (5 bases). The ends were cut back, 3 bases at V and 4 bases at J, with 13 bases in the middle. CDR3 length equals 14 residues. Germline values: CDR1 DFQATT, CDR2 SNEGSKA (reference sequence). The CDR3 spells CSASRQSGGNTIYF. The DNA for the CDR3 is TGCAGTGCTAGCAGGCAGTCAGGGGGAAACACCATATATTTT.

The chain carries TRBV4-3 and TRBJ2-5; tentative D call: TRBD2 (5 bases). V gave up 5 bases and J gave up 5 bases, with 15 bases separating them. The germline V gene encodes CDR1 LGHNA and CDR2 YSLEER. CDR3 length equals 14 residues. CDR3 coding DNA: TGCGCCAGCAGCGGAGGCGGTGAATCCGAGACCCAGTACTTC. Residues: CASSGGGESETQYF.

The rearrangement uses TRBV10-3 and TRBJ2-7; TRBD1 matches 7 bases. With 5 bases clipped from V and 5 bases from J, the junction kept 9 bases outside the gene matches. Per germline, CDR1 ENHRY and CDR2 SYGVKD. The CDR3 totals 14 residues. DNA for the CDR3: TGTGCCATCAGTCCCTCTCGGACAGGCCACGAGCAGTACTTC. Its protein product is CAISPSRTGHEQYF.

This clonotype was counted between two and nine times. The chain recombines TRBV20-1 with TRBJ2-1; the D gene is possibly TRBD2 (6 bases). CDR1 DFQATT and CDR2 SNEGSKA come from the germline V gene (reference sequence). Trimming pared 5 bases from V and 5 bases from J, leaving 19 bases between. The CDR3 consists of 15 residues. The CDR3 DNA reads TGCAGTGCTCTCCCCCGGGGGTGGTGGGACAATGAGCAGTTCTTC. As protein: CSALPRGWWDNEQFF.

The chain couples TRBV10-2 to TRBJ2-5; TRBD2 matches 13 bases. The CDR3 has 15 amino acids. Trimming removed 6 bases from V and 4 bases from J; junction bases left unmatched: 5. CDR1 is WSHSY, CDR2 SAAADI, per germline. CDR3: CASSGLAGALETQYF. The CDR3 DNA reads as TGCGCCAGCAGCGGACTAGCGGGAGCTCTAGAGACCCAGTACTTC.

This clonotype has just a few counts. V is TRBV28 and J is TRBJ1-5; no definite D call. CDR3 length: 14 residues. V lost 2 bases and J 2 bases, leaving 7 bases between the germline ends. Germline V gene sequence: CDR1 MDHEN, CDR2 SYDVKM. The DNA for the CDR3 is TGTGCCAGCAGTTTAGAGTTGGGCAATCAGCCCCAGCATTTT. It encodes CASSLELGNQPQHF.

This rearrangement joins TRBV6-5 to TRBJ1-1; TRBD1 matches at 7 bases. Germline CDR1 and CDR2: MNHEY and SVGAGI. Unmatched junction bases numbered 4, after V lost 5 bases and J lost 7 bases. The length of the CDR3 is 12 residues. CDR3 in DNA: TGTGCCAGCAGTGGCCGGGACAGTGAAGCTTTCTTT. Translated, it gives CASSGRDSEAFF.

In this sample, this clonotype turned up many times. CDR3 protein: CASSLEGIAYEQYF. The CDR3 coding sequence is TGCGCCAGCAGCTTGGAGGGCATAGCCTACGAGCAGTACTTC. V and J are TRBV5-1 and TRBJ2-7; no firm D call. The V end was cut by 0 bases, the J end by 2 bases, with 9 bases between. The CDR3 runs to 14 residues. CDR1 SGHRS and CDR2 YFSETQ come from the germline V gene.

This clonotype was observed a few times. V is TRBV29-1 and J is TRBJ1-1; tentative D call: TRBD1 (5 bases). The CDR3 has 13 residues. Trimming pared 4 bases from V and 5 bases from J, leaving 14 bases between. Germline V CDR1 and CDR2: SQVTM, ANQGSEA. DNA of the CDR3: TGCAGCGTTGCTCAGGGAGTTGGTACTGAAGCTTTCTTT. This sequence encodes CSVAQGVGTEAFF.

This clonotype came up a few times. The genes are TRBV6-2 or TRBV6-3 and TRBJ2-7, with D maybe TRBD1 (6 bases). The length of the CDR3 is 13 residues. Germline CDR1 MNHEY, CDR2 SVGEGT. V shed 6 bases and J shed 3 bases, with 12 bases lying between them. CDR3 coding DNA: TGTGCCAGCAGCCCTACGACAGGCTACGAGCAGTACTTC. This encodes CASSPTTGYEQYF.

This clonotype appeared a few times. J is TRBJ2-2 and V is TRBV29-1, with 12 nucleotides matching TRBD1. This CDR3 region has 15 residues. V dropped 3 bases and J dropped 6; count of bases not matched to a gene: 5. Per the germline V gene, CDR1 is SQVTM and CDR2 is ANQGSEA. In DNA, the CDR3 is TGCAGCGTTGAGGGACAGGGGGCAGACGCCGGGGAGCTGTTTTTT. Protein: CSVEGQGADAGELFF.

This clonotype was found many times. The rearrangement links TRBV28 to TRBJ2-7; 9 nucleotides align to TRBD2. This CDR3 comprises 16 residues. CDR1 is MDHEN and CDR2 is SYDVKM in the germline V gene. With V trimmed by 1 base and J by 1 base, 5 bases remained unmatched. CDR3 residues: CASSLSGGRGSYEQYF. The CDR3 DNA sequence: TGTGCCAGCAGTTTATCGGGCGGGAGGGGATCCTACGAGCAGTACTTC.

This clonotype was detected many times. V and J are TRBV27 and TRBJ2-3, with D tentatively TRBD2 (6 bases). The germline V gene has CDR1 MNHEY and CDR2 SMNVEV (reference sequence). V was trimmed by 5 bases and J by 7 bases, leaving 16 bases between them. The CDR3 has 14 residues. The CDR3: CASSTGLAPYTQYF. CDR3 DNA: TGTGCCAGCAGTACGGGACTGGCCCCTTATACGCAGTATTTT.

This clonotype was seen more than once but under ten times. The genes are TRBV7-6 and TRBJ2-3, with D tentatively TRBD2 (6 bases). The CDR3 spans 16 residues. Trimming cost V 11 bases and J 2 bases, with 23 bases left between them. CDR1 SGHVS and CDR2 FNYEAQ come from the germline V gene. The CDR3 loop reads CAPRKERGGLTDTQYF. The CDR3 DNA follows: TGTGCCCCACGAAAAGAAAGGGGAGGCCTCACAGATACGCAGTATTTT. The entire variable domain, with the rest obtained from reference TRBV7-6 and TRBJ2-3, is as follows: GAGVSQSPRYKVTKRGQDVALRCDPISGHVSLYWYRQALGQGPEFLTYFNYEAQQDKSGLPNDRFSAERPEGSISTLTIQRTEQRDSAMYRCAPRKERGGLTDTQYFGPGTRLTVL.

This clonotype has just a few counts. The rearrangement links TRBV7-2 to TRBJ1-4; D possibly corresponds to TRBD1 (6 bases). Trimming removed 4 bases at V and 8 bases at J, with 20 bases between. Looked up from germline, CDR1 is SGHTA and CDR2 is FQGNSA. The CDR3 length is 16 residues. The CDR3 protein is CASSYRLGANIEKLFF. Written as DNA, the CDR3 is TGTGCCAGCAGCTATAGACTGGGGGCAAATATAGAAAAACTGTTTTTT.

This chain connects TRBV9 to TRBJ2-2, with 9 bases lining up with TRBD1. J lost 7 bases, V lost 4 bases, and 8 bases had no gene match. CDR1 is SGDLS, CDR2 YYNGEE, per germline. The length of the CDR3 is 15 residues. CDR3 sequence (DNA): TGTGCCAGCAGCCCCAGTCGGGACAGGGTCGGGGAGCTGTTTTTT. This codes for CASSPSRDRVGELFF.

The sample holds many counts of this clonotype. The gene calls are TRBV29-1 and TRBJ1-2, with D possibly matching TRBD1 (6 bases). This CDR3 contains 14 residues. Germline lookup yields CDR1 SQVTM and CDR2 ANQGSEA. The V end was cut by 1 base, the J end by 5 bases, with 14 bases between. CDR3 region: CSVEGSGDFYGYTF. The CDR3 nucleotides are TGCAGCGTTGAAGGTTCAGGGGATTTTTATGGCTACACCTTC.

The chain has TRBV3-1 and TRBJ1-4, with D possibly matching TRBD1 (5 bases). CDR3 length: 12 amino acids. Trimming cost V 1 base and J 15 bases, with 12 bases left between them. Germline lookup yields CDR1 LGHDT and CDR2 YNNKEL (reference sequence). CDR3 residues: CASSQGEGEVFF. DNA of the CDR3: TGTGCCAGCAGCCAAGGGGAAGGGGAGGTGTTTTTT.

The V call is TRBV11-1, the J call TRBJ2-5; D is perhaps TRBD1 (6 bases). Germline V CDR1 and CDR2: SGHAT, FQDESV (reference sequence). The CDR3 runs to 18 residues. Deletions cut 6 bases from V and 0 bases from J, with 23 bases between. The CDR3 nucleotides are TGTGCCAGCAGACCAGGCCCCAGGGGAAGGATGGACCAAGAGACCCAGTACTTC. Translated: CASRPGPRGRMDQETQYF.

A few counts support this clonotype. The chain employs TRBV7-2 and TRBJ2-7, with no clear D. Trimming stripped 5 bases from V and 12 bases from J, with 17 bases between. Per germline, CDR1 SGHTA and CDR2 FQGNSA. The CDR3 runs to 12 residues. The CDR3 DNA reads TGTGCCAGCAGCCACGGCCCGTATCCCCCGTACTTC. Its protein is CASSHGPYPPYF.

The chain recombines TRBV7-8 with TRBJ1-6; a possible D gene is TRBD1 (6 bases). Germline lookup yields CDR1 SGHVS and CDR2 FQNEAQ. V shed 2 bases and J shed 1 base, with 12 bases lying between them. This CDR3 has 17 amino acids. CDR3 sequence reads: CASSLSGGFSYNSPLHF. The CDR3 DNA sequence: TGTGCCAGCAGCTTATCGGGGGGCTTTTCCTATAATTCACCCCTCCACTTT.

This clonotype was counted ten times or more. This rearrangement joins TRBV20-1 to TRBJ2-1; D is perhaps TRBD2 (7 bases). V lost 0 bases and J lost 1, with 16 bases in between. The length of the CDR3 is 17 residues. Germline CDR1 and CDR2: DFQATT and SNEGSKA (reference sequence). The CDR3 region has the DNA TGCAGTGCTAGAGATTCGACGGGGGGCGCATCCTACAATGAGCAGTTCTTC. Translation gives CSARDSTGGASYNEQFF.

The rearrangement uses TRBV7-2 and TRBJ2-3; D call uncertain. The CDR3 covers 13 residues. The germline V gene encodes CDR1 SGHTA and CDR2 FQGNSA. Trimming took off 5 bases at V and 2 bases at J, with 8 bases between the two ends. The DNA for the CDR3 is TGTGCCAGCAGCGGTACTCTCACAGATACGCAGTATTTT. This translates into CASSGTLTDTQYF.

This clonotype was detected ten times or more. The gene calls are TRBV2 and TRBJ2-6; D is unclear. Germline V lookup: CDR1 SNHLY, CDR2 FYNNEI. This CDR3 comprises 15 residues. V lost 2 bases to trimming and J lost 8 bases, with 13 bases between them. The CDR3: CASSERAVLSNVLTF. For the CDR3, the DNA is TGTGCCAGCAGTGAAAGGGCCGTGTTGTCCAACGTCCTGACTTTC.

V and J are TRBV20-1 and TRBJ1-1; D unresolved. This CDR3 is 11 amino acids long. Germline assignment: CDR1 DFQATT and CDR2 SNEGSKA (reference sequence). V gave up 2 bases and J gave up 7 bases, with 8 bases separating them. In DNA, the CDR3 is TGCAGTGCTAGACACCGGGGTGAAGCTTTCTTT. This codes for CSARHRGEAFF.